These 8 T cell receptor beta chains came from one sample sequenced in a study of T-cell memory formation after mild COVID-19. TCRdb redid the calling of the 5' RACE reads with MiXCR, one entry per CDR3 protein. The table records 300,000 to 400,000 distinct CDR3 sequences, roughly an eighth of them present only once. The sequencing input was PBMCs or a T cell subset sorted from them (not recorded which). All receptors come from a man between 18 and 35 years old who had mild COVID-19 (a few samples of this study predate the infection). Cell type and time point are not known.

This clonotype was detected many times. The chain combines TRBV7-9 with TRBJ2-1; D gene unclear. Germline CDR1 SEHNR, CDR2 FQNEAQ (reference sequence). This CDR3 comprises 12 residues. V lost 1 base, J lost 7 bases, and 5 bases lay in between. The CDR3: CASSLEFNEQFF. In nucleotides, the CDR3 is TGTGCCAGCAGCTTAGAGTTTAATGAGCAGTTCTTC.

This clonotype has just a few counts. The gene calls are TRBV18 and TRBJ2-1; D is perhaps TRBD1 (6 bases). Trimming stripped 6 bases from V and 0 bases from J, with 12 bases between. This CDR3 is built from 15 residues. Germline-derived CDR1 and CDR2 are KGHSH and LQKENI. The CDR3 loop reads CASSPGESSYNEQFF. Here the CDR3 DNA reads TGTGCCAGCTCCCCAGGGGAGAGCTCCTACAATGAGCAGTTCTTC.

This clonotype was counted a few times. This chain joins TRBV4-1 and TRBJ1-2, with a weak D call TRBD1 (6 bases). CDR3 size: 16 residues. The germline gives CDR1 MGHRA, CDR2 YSYEKL. V gave up 4 bases and J gave up 3 bases, with 18 bases separating them. CDR3 sequence reads: CASSLIRTVADYGYTF. CDR3 bases: TGCGCCAGCAGCCTGATTAGGACAGTCGCAGACTATGGCTACACCTTC.

This clonotype was picked up a small number of times. The chain carries TRBV4-2 and TRBJ2-1, with a tentative D call TRBD1 (6 bases). In germline, CDR1 is LGHNA, CDR2 YNFKEQ. V was cut by 6 bases and J by 5 bases, with 20 bases left in between. The CDR3 consists of 16 residues. CDR3 sequence (DNA): TGTGCCAGCAGGCAGACCGGGACACATTTGAACAATGAGCAGTTCTTC. This codes for CASRQTGTHLNNEQFF.

This clonotype was seen only a few times. This chain uses TRBV9 with TRBJ2-5; the D gene is possibly TRBD2 (6 bases). Per the germline V gene, CDR1 is SGDLS and CDR2 is YYNGEE. V dropped 1 base and J dropped 4 bases, with 11 bases sitting between them. This CDR3 spans 14 amino acids. DNA of the CDR3: TGTGCCAGCAGCGTAAGGCGGGAAGGAGAGACCCAGTACTTC. Translating gives CASSVRREGETQYF.

This clonotype was seen a few times. The chain joins TRBV6-5 to TRBJ1-5; D is perhaps TRBD1 (5 bases). There are 17 residues in the CDR3. V was cut by 1 base and J by 6 bases, with 19 bases left in between. CDR1 is MNHEY, CDR2 SVGAGI, per germline. This chain's CDR3 is CASSYFGRVCLRQPQHF. The CDR3, as DNA: TGTGCCAGCAGTTACTTCGGCAGGGTATGCCTTCGTCAGCCCCAGCATTTT.

This chain links TRBV11-2 with TRBJ2-7; 7 nucleotides line up with TRBD1. Germline V CDR1 and CDR2: SGHAT, FQNNGV. The CDR3 has 15 residues. After removal of 5 bases from V and 3 bases from J, the junction contained 10 bases not matched to a gene. The CDR3 coding sequence is TGTGCCAGCAGCCGACAGGGAGCGAGGGTCTACGAGCAGTACTTC. Residues: CASSRQGARVYEQYF. The full variable domain, completed using reference TRBV11-2 and TRBJ2-7, is EAGVAQSPRYKIIEKRQSVAFWCNPISGHATLYWYQQILGQGPKLLIQFQNNGVVDDSQLPKDRFSAERLKGVDSTLKIQPAKLEDSAVYLCASSRQGARVYEQYFGPGTRLTVT.

This clonotype was seen only a few times. The genes are TRBV9 and TRBJ2-7, with TRBD1 identical over 7 bases. In germline, CDR1 is SGDLS, CDR2 YYNGEE. CDR3 length: 16 amino acids. V lost 4 bases to trimming and J lost 3 bases; unmatched junction nucleotides: 13. The chain's CDR3 is CASSPTPGTAVYEQYF. CDR3 nucleotide sequence: TGTGCCAGCAGCCCTACCCCGGGGACAGCAGTCTACGAGCAGTACTTC.